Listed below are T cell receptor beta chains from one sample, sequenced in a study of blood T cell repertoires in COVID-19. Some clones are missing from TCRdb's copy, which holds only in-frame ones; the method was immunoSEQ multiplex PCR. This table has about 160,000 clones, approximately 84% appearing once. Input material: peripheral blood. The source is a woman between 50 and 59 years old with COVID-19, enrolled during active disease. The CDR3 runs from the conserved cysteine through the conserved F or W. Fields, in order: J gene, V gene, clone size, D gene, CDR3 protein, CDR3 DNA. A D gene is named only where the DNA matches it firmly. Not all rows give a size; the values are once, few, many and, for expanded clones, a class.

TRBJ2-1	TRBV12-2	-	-	CASRSGRDRVYNEQFF	TGTGCAAGTCGCTCGGGGCGGGACAGGGTATACAATGAGCAGTTCTTC
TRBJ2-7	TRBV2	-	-	CASSALEQYF	TGTGCCAGCAGTGCCCTCGAGCAGTACTTC
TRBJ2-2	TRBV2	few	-	CASRAGTPNTGELFF	TGTGCCAGCAGGGCCGGGACTCCGAACACCGGGGAGCTGTTTTTT
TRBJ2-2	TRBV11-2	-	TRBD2	CASSQGLAVAGELFF	TGTGCCAGCAGTCAGGGACTAGCGGTCGCCGGGGAGCTGTTTTTT
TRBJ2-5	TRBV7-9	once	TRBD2	CASSPGLAGTWTQYF	TGTGCCAGCAGCCCAGGACTAGCGGGTACTTGGACCCAGTACTTC
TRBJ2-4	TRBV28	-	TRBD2	CASSPSRGGQNIQYF	TGTGCCAGCAGCCCTTCGCGGGGGGGGCAAAACATTCAGTACTTC
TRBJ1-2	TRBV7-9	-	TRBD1	CASSATGDPTIYGYTF	TGTGCCAGCAGCGCGACAGGGGATCCCACTATCTATGGCTACACCTTC
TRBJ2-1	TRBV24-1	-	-	CATEGYNEQFF	TGTGCCACGGAGGGGTACAATGAGCAGTTCTTC
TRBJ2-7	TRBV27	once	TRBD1	CASSWGQAYEQYF	TGTGCCAGCAGTTGGGGACAGGCCTACGAGCAGTACTTC
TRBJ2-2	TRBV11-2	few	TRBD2	CASSSRLAGSGELFF	TGTGCCAGCAGCTCCAGACTAGCGGGGTCCGGGGAGCTGTTTTTT
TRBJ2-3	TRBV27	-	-	CASSKFPPGDPDTDTQYF	TGTGCCAGCAGTAAGTTCCCTCCGGGGGACCCTGACACAGATACGCAGTATTTT
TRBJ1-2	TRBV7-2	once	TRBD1	CASSSDRANYGYTF	TGTGCCAGCAGCTCCGACAGGGCTAACTATGGCTACACCTTC
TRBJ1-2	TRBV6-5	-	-	CASSYDLGVYGYTF	TGTGCCAGCAGTTACGACCTGGGAGTCTATGGCTACACCTTC
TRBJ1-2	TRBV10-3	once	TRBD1	CAKDRGKGYTF	TGTGCCAAGGACAGGGGCAAAGGCTACACCTTC
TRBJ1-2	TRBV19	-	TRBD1	CASSSTGIYGYTF	TGTGCCAGTAGTTCGACAGGGATCTATGGCTACACCTTC
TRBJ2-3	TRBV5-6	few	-	CASKSGTSTDTQYF	TGTGCCAGCAAGTCCGGGACTAGCACAGATACGCAGTATTTT
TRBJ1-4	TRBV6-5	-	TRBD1	CASTASGGYEKLFF	TGTGCCAGCACCGCGTCAGGGGGCTATGAAAAACTGTTTTTT
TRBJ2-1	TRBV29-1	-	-	CSVVIDEQFF	TGCAGCGTTGTTATCGATGAGCAGTTCTTC
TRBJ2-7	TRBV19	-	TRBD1	CASSRLGQGFREQYF	TGTGCCAGTAGTAGGTTGGGACAGGGGTTTCGCGAGCAGTACTTC
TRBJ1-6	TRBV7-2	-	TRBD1	CASSLVGQGVGNSPLHF	TGTGCCAGCAGCTTAGTGGGACAGGGTGTTGGGAATTCACCCCTCCACTTT
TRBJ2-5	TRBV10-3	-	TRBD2	CASQRGAQETQYF	TGTGCCTCCCAGCGGGGGGCACAAGAGACCCAGTACTTC
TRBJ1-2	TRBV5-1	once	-	CASSLSGDGYTF	TGCGCCAGCAGCTTGTCAGGGGATGGCTACACCTTC
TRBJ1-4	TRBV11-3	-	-	CASSSRVTNEKLFF	TGTGCCAGCAGCTCCAGGGTAACTAATGAAAAACTGTTTTTT
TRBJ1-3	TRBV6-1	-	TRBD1	CASSEQGAAGNTIYF	TGTGCCAGCAGTGAGCAGGGGGCGGCAGGAAACACCATATATTTT
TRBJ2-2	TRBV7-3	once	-	CASSLTGGGTGELFF	TGTGCCAGCAGCTTAACTGGGGGCGGCACCGGGGAGCTGTTTTTT
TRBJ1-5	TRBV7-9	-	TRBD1	CASSLSSGTGVQPQHF	TGTGCCAGCAGCTTAAGTTCGGGGACAGGGGTTCAGCCCCAGCATTTT
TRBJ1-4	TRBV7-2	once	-	CASSLGGYPNEKLFF	TGTGCCAGCAGCTTAGGGGGCTACCCCAATGAAAAACTGTTTTTT
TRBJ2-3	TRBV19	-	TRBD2	CASSIAGDRTDTQYF	TGTGCCAGTAGTATCGCGGGGGACCGCACAGATACGCAGTATTTT
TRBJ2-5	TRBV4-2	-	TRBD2	CASSQRGGGETQYF	TGTGCCAGCAGCCAGCGGGGGGGTGGTGAGACCCAGTACTTC
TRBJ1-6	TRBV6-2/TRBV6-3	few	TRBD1	CASSSTGESSYNSPLHF	TGTGCCAGCAGTTCAACAGGGGAAAGCTCCTATAATTCACCCCTCCACTTT
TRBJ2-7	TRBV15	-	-	CATRSGGSSYEQYF	TGTGCCACCAGATCCGGGGGAAGCTCCTACGAGCAGTACTTC
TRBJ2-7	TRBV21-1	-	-	CASSKGFGSPQYF	TGTGCCAGCAGCAAAGGATTCGGGTCCCCCCAGTACTTC
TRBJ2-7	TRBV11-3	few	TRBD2	CASSFTYMTSGTYYEQYF	TGTGCCAGCAGCTTTACCTATATGACTAGCGGGACATATTACGAGCAGTACTTC
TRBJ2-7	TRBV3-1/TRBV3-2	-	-	CASSSTYEQYF	TGTGCCAGCAGCTCCACTTACGAGCAGTACTTC
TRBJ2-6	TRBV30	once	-	CAWTQSHGANVLTF	TGTGCCTGGACCCAAAGCCATGGGGCCAACGTCCTGACTTTC
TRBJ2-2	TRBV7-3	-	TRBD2	CASSLNRGGTGELFF	TGTGCCAGCAGCTTAAACCGGGGGGGCACCGGGGAGCTGTTTTTT